The 2 T cell receptor beta chains below come from one sample, sequenced in a study of T cell changes during pregnancy in multiple sclerosis. Method: immunoSEQ multiplex PCR; TCRdb's copy keeps in-frame clones and lacks some. The sample carries approximately 130,000 clones, around 97% recorded once. This material consisted of peripheral blood, taken after pregnancy. The receptors were sampled from a female donor with multiple sclerosis, enrolled in a pregnancy study.

V is TRBV9 and J is TRBJ2-1, with 11 positions matching TRBD2. The trim removed 2 bases at V and 6 bases at J, leaving 4 bases unmatched. This CDR3 has 15 residues. Germline lookup yields CDR1 SGDLS and CDR2 YYNGEE. The CDR3 DNA follows: TGTGCCAGCAGCGTTCTAGCGGGAGGTGGCAATGAGCAGTTCTTC. As protein: CASSVLAGGGNEQFF.

The chain couples TRBV4-2 to TRBJ2-7; perhaps TRBD2 as D (6 bases). This CDR3 has 15 residues. Germline assignment: CDR1 LGHNA and CDR2 YNFKEQ. With 0 bases removed from V and 6 bases from J, the gap between germline ends came to 15 bases. The CDR3 reads CASSQDSPLAGEQYF. The CDR3 DNA reads TGTGCCAGCAGCCAAGATTCTCCACTAGCTGGCGAGCAGTACTTC.